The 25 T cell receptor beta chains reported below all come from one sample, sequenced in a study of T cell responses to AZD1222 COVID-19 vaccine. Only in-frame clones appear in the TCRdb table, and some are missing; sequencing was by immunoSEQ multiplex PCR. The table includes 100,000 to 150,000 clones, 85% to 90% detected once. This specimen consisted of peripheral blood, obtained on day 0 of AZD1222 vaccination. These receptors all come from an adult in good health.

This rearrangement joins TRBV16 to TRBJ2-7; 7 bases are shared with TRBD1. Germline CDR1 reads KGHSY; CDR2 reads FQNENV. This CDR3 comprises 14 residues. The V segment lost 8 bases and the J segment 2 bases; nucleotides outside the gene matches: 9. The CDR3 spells CASSNWDRTYEQYF. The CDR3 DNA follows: TGTGCCAGCTCAAACTGGGACAGAACCTACGAGCAGTACTTC.

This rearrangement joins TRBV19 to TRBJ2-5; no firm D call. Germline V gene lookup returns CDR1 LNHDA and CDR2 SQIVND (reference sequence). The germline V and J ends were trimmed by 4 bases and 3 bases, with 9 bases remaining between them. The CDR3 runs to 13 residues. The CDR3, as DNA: TGTGCCAGTAGTACCCCCTGGGAAGAGACCCAGTACTTC. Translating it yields CASSTPWEETQYF.

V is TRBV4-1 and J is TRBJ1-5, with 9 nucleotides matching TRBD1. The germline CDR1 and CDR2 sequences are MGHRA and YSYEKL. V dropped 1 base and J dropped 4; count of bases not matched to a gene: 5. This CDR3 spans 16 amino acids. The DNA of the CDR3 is TGCGCCAGCAGCCAAGTTCCGGGACAGGGTAATCAGCCCCAGCATTTT. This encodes CASSQVPGQGNQPQHF.

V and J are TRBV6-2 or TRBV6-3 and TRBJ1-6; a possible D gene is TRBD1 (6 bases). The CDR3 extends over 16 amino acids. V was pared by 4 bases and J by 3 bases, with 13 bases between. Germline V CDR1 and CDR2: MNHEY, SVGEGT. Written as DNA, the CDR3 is TGTGCCAGCAGTTCGACTCAGGACAGCTATAATTCACCCCTCCACTTT. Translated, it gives CASSSTQDSYNSPLHF.

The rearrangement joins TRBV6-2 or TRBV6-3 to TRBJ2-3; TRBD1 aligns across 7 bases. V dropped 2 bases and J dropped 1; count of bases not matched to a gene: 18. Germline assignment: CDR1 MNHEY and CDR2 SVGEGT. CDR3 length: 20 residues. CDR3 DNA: TGTGCCAGCAGTTACGGTTACCGGTTCACCGGGACAGCAGGCACAGATACGCAGTATTTT. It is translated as CASSYGYRFTGTAGTDTQYF.

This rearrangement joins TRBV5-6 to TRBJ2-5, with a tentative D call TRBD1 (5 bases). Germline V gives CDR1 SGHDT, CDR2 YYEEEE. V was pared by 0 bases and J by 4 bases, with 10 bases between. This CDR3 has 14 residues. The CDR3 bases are TGTGCCAGCAGCTTGGCCAGGGTATCAGAGACCCAGTACTTC. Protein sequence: CASSLARVSETQYF.

The DNA of the CDR3 is TGTGCCTGGAGTCGGGACAGTCTGGATACGCAGTATTTT. Its protein is CAWSRDSLDTQYF. The chain combines TRBV30 with TRBJ2-3; TRBD1 agrees at 7 bases. The germline V gene encodes CDR1 GTSNPN and CDR2 SVGIG (reference sequence). There are 13 residues in the CDR3. With 2 bases clipped from V and 6 bases from J, the junction kept 5 bases outside the gene matches.

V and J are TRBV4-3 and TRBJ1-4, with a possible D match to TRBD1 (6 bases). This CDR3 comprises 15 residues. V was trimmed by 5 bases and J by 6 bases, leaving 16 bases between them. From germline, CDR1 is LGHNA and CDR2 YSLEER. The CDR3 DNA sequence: TGCGCCAGCAGCACAAGGGGGGGGATTGATGAAAAACTGTTTTTT. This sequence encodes CASSTRGGIDEKLFF.

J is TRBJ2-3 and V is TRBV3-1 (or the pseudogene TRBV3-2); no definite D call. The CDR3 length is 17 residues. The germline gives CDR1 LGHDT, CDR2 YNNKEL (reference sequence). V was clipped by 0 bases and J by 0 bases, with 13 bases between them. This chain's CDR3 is CASSQDPARISTDTQYF. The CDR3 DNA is TGTGCCAGCAGCCAAGACCCCGCTAGGATAAGCACAGATACGCAGTATTTT.

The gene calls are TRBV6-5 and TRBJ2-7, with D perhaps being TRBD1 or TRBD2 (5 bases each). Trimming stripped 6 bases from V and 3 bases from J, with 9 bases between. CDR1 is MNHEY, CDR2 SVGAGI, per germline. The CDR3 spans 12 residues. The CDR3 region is CASSTGLYEQYF. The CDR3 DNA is TGTGCCAGCAGCACGGGGCTCTACGAGCAGTACTTC.

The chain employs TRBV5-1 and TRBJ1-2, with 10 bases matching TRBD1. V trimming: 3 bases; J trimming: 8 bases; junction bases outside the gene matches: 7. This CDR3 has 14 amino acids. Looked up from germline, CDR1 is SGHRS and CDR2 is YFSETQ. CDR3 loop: CASSSRTGGQGYTF. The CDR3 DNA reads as TGCGCCAGCAGCTCCCGGACAGGGGGGCAGGGCTACACCTTC.

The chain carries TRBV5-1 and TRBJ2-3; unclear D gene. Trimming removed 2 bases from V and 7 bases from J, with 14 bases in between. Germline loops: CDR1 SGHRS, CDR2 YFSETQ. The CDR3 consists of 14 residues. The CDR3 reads CASSFGALTNTQYF. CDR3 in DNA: TGCGCCAGCAGCTTCGGTGCCTTGACAAATACGCAGTATTTT.

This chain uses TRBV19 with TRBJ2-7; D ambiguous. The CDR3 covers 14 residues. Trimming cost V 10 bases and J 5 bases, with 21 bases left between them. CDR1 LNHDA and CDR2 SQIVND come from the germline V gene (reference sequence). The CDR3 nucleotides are TGTGCCACCTCTTTGGGCGCCATCCTCCACGAGCAGTACTTC. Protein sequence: CATSLGAILHEQYF.

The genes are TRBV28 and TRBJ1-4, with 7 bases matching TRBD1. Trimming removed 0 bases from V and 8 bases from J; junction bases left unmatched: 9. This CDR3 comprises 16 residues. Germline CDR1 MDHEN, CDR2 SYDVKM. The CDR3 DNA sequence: TGTGCCAGCAGTTTATGGAAAAGGGACAGAAGCGAAAAACTGTTTTTT. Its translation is CASSLWKRDRSEKLFF.

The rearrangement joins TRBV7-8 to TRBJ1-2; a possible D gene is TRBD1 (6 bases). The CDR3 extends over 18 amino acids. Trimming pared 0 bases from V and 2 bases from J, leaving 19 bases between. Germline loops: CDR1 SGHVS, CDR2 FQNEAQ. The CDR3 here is CASSLALGGSRPNYGYTF. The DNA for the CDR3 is TGTGCCAGCAGCTTAGCGTTAGGGGGTTCCCGGCCCAACTATGGCTACACCTTC.

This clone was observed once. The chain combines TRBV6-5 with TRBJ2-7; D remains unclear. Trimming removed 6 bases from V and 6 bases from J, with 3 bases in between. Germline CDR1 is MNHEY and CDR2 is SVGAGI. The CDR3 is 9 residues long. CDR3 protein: CASSGEQYF. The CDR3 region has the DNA TGTGCCAGCAGCGGCGAGCAGTACTTC.

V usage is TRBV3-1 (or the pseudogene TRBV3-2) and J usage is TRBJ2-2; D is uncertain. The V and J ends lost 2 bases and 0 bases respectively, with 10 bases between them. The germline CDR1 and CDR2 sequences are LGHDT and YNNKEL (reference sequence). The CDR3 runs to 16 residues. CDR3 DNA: TGTGCCAGCAGCCAAAGGCGGCCAGCGAACACCGGGGAGCTGTTTTTT. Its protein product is CASSQRRPANTGELFF.

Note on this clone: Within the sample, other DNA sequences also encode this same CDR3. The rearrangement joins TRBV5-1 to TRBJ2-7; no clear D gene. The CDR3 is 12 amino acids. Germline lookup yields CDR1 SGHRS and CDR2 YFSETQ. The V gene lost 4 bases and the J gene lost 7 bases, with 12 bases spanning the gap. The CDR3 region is CASSPPGDEQYF. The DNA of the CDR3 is TGCGCCAGCAGCCCTCCTGGGGATGAGCAGTACTTC.

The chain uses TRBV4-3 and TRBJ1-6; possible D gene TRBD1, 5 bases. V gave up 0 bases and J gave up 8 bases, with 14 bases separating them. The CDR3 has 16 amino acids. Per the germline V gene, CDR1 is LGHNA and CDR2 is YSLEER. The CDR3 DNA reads TGCGCCAGCAGCCAAGATATTGTCCAGGGCGATTCACCCCTCCACTTT. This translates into CASSQDIVQGDSPLHF.

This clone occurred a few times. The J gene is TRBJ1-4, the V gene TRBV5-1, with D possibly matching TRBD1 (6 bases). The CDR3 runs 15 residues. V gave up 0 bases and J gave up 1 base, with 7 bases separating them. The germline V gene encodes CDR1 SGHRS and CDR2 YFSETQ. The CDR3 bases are TGCGCCAGCAGCTTGGAGGGGGGAACTAATGAAAAACTGTTTTTT. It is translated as CASSLEGGTNEKLFF.

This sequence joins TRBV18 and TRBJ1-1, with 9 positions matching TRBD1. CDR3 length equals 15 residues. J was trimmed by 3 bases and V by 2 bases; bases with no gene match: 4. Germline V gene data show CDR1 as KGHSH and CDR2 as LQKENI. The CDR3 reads CASSPGDRVDTEAFF. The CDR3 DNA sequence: TGTGCCAGCTCACCAGGGGACAGGGTTGACACTGAAGCTTTCTTT.

CDR3 protein: CASSFSEGRGPNSPLHF. The CDR3 nucleotides read TGTGCCAGCAGCTTCTCCGAGGGTCGGGGGCCGAATTCACCCCTCCACTTT. The chain recombines TRBV7-9 with TRBJ1-6; possible D gene TRBD1, 6 bases. Per germline, CDR1 SEHNR and CDR2 FQNEAQ (reference sequence). Between the trimmed V and J ends, which lost 3 bases and 7 bases, there was a span of 19 bases. There are 17 residues in the CDR3.

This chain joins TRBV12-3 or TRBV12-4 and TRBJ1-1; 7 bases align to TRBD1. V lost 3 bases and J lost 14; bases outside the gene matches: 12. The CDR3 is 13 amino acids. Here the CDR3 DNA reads TGTGCCAGCAGTTTCGGGGGACAGAGCCAGGAGTTCTTT. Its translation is CASSFGGQSQEFF.

In DNA, the CDR3 is TGTGCCAGCAGCCAAGCGGGACAAGTACGCGAGCAGTACTTC. Amino acids: CASSQAGQVREQYF. This chain links TRBV11-2 with TRBJ2-7; D is perhaps TRBD2 (7 bases). Per the germline V gene, CDR1 is SGHAT and CDR2 is FQNNGV. Trimming took off 5 bases at V and 6 bases at J, with 17 bases between the two ends. The CDR3 consists of 14 residues.

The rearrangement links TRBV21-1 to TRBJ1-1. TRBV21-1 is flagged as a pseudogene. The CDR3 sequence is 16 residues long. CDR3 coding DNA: TGTGCCAGCAGCCCCGGGAAGCAGGGTCGGAACACTGAAGCTTTCTTT. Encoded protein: CASSPGKQGRNTEAFF.